The next 8 T cell receptor beta chains were all read from a single sample in a study of CD8+ T cells in alopecia areata. Specified treatment: oral pan-JAK inhibitor, 5-10 mg twice daily. RNA, once extracted, was reverse transcribed into cDNA for use as the sequencing template. Here immunoSEQ multiplex PCR was the method, and the copy in TCRdb shows in-frame clones only, minus some. This sample has over 150,000 clones, with approximately 60% found just once. The sequences come from CD4+ T cells sorted from blood, collected at week 4, from a patient treated with tofacitinib. The receptor source for this set is a human donor with alopecia areata.

The chain uses TRBV4-2 and TRBJ2-1, with 9 bases aligning to TRBD2. Trimming took 4 bases from V and 3 from J; bases not matched to a gene: 7. CDR3 length: 16 amino acids. Per germline, CDR1 LGHNA and CDR2 YNFKEQ. In nucleotides, the CDR3 is TGTGCCAGCAGCCCCTTACTAGCGGGTGACTACAATGAGCAGTTCTTC. It specifies CASSPLLAGDYNEQFF.

The V gene is TRBV2, the J gene TRBJ1-2; D is uncertain. Germline V gene sequence: CDR1 SNHLY, CDR2 FYNNEI. This CDR3 is built from 13 residues. Trimming removed 3 bases from V and 6 bases from J, with 11 bases in between. CDR3 region: CASSEGPSNGYTF. CDR3 nucleotide sequence: TGTGCCAGCAGTGAGGGCCCCTCCAATGGCTACACCTTC.

This clone was counted between two and nine times. The chain has TRBV6-5 and TRBJ2-2, with D unresolved. This CDR3 has 12 amino acids. Trimming took 4 bases from V and 3 from J, leaving 3 bases between them. Germline CDR1 reads MNHEY; CDR2 reads SVGAGI. The CDR3 loop is CASSFYTGELFF. DNA for the CDR3: TGTGCCAGCAGTTTTTACACCGGGGAGCTGTTTTTT.

The rearrangement uses TRBV29-1 and TRBJ2-1; possibly TRBD1 or TRBD2 for D (5 bases each). Per the germline V gene, CDR1 is SQVTM and CDR2 is ANQGSEA. The CDR3 extends over 12 amino acids. Trimming shortened V by 3 bases and J by 8 bases, and 11 bases separated the two germline ends. CDR3 nucleotide sequence: TGCAGCGTTGACTGGGGGTTGGATGAGCAGTTCTTC. This sequence encodes CSVDWGLDEQFF.

The J gene is TRBJ2-5, the V gene TRBV4-2, with TRBD2 identical over 11 bases. Germline V gene sequence: CDR1 LGHNA, CDR2 YNFKEQ. Losses at the gene ends were 2 bases for V and 2 bases for J; bases not matched to a gene: 7. CDR3 length: 17 residues. The CDR3 DNA is TGTGCCAGCAGCCAAATCACTAGCGGGAGCGCTCAAGAGACCCAGTACTTC. Amino acids: CASSQITSGSAQETQYF.

This clone was counted a few times. This chain connects TRBV19 to TRBJ2-2, with TRBD1 matching over 7 bases. CDR1 is LNHDA, CDR2 SQIVND, per germline (reference sequence). V lost 8 bases and J lost 1; bases outside the gene matches: 4. This CDR3 has 14 residues. DNA of the CDR3: TGTGCCAGTTTAGACAGGGTGAACACCGGGGAGCTGTTTTTT. Translated, it gives CASLDRVNTGELFF.

The chain joins TRBV30 to TRBJ1-2; 10 positions match TRBD1. CDR1 is GTSNPN and CDR2 is SVGIG in the germline V gene (reference sequence). This CDR3 has 14 residues. Losses at the gene ends were 1 base for V and 2 bases for J; bases not matched to a gene: 1. The CDR3 reads CAWSEDRGNYGYTF. CDR3 nucleotide sequence: TGTGCCTGGAGTGAGGACAGGGGGAACTATGGCTACACCTTC.

This chain joins TRBV30 and TRBJ2-5, with D uncertain. CDR3 length equals 13 residues. V was pared by 0 bases and J by 1 base, with 6 bases between. Germline V CDR1 and CDR2: GTSNPN, SVGIG (reference sequence). CDR3: CAWSVHLQETQYF. The CDR3 nucleotides read TGTGCCTGGAGTGTACACCTCCAAGAGACCCAGTACTTC.